This T cell receptor beta chain was documented in a study of blood T cells in healthy people across ages. Combining a sample-barcoded 5' primer with a J-beta primer mix, a second PCR ran for about 6 to 12 cycles. TCRdb ran MiXCR on the 5' RACE reads and lists one entry per CDR3 protein. This table holds over a million distinct CDR3 sequences, 40% to 50% found once. Germline V gene lookup returns CDR1 SGHVS and CDR2 FQNEAQ. The CDR3 has 14 amino acids. This receptor was taken from a woman in her fifties or sixties in good health. Sample: blood. The V and J genes are TRBV7-8 and TRBJ2-7, with 7 bases fitting TRBD1. The closer fit of TRBJ2-5 to the DNA end suggests the J call may be wrong. The CDR3 nucleotides are TGTGCCAGCAGCCAGGACAGGTTCATGGAGACCCAGTACTTC. The encoded protein is CASSQDRFMETQYF.